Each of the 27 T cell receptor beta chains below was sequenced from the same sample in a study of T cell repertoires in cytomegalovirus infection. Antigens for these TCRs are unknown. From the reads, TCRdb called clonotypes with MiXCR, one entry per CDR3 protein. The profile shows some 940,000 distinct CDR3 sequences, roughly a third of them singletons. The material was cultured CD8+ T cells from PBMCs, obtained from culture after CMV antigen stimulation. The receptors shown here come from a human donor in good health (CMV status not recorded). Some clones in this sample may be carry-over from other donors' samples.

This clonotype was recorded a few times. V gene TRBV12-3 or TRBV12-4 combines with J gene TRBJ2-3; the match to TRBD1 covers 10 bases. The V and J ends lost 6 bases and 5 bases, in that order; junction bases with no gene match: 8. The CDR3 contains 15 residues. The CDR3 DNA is TGTGCCAGCAGGTCCCTCGGGACAGGGGTAGATACGCAGTATTTT. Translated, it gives CASRSLGTGVDTQYF.

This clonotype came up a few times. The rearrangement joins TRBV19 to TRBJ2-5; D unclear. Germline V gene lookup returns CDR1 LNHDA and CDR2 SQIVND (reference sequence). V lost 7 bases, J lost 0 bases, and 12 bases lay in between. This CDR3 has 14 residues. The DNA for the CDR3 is TGTGCCAGTAAAGAGCAGATTTACCAAGAGACCCAGTACTTC. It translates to CASKEQIYQETQYF.

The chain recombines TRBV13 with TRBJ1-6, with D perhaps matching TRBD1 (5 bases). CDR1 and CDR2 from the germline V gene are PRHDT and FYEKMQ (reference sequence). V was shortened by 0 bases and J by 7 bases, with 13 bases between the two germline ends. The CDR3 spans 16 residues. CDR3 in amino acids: CASSLGIGRVNSPLHF. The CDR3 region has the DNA TGTGCCAGCAGCTTAGGTATTGGCAGGGTCAATTCACCCCTCCACTTT.

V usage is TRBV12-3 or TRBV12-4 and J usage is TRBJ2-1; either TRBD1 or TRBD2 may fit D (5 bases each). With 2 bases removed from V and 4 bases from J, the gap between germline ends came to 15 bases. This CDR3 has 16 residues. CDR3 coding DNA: TGTGCCAGCAGTTTACCGGGGACGCTACCTTACAATGAGCAGTTCTTC. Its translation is CASSLPGTLPYNEQFF.

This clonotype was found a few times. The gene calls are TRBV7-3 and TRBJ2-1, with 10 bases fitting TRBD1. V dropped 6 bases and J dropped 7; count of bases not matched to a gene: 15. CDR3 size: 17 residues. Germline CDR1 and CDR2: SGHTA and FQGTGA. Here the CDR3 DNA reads TGTGCCAGCAGTTTGGGCCCCCAGGGACAGGGGTTGAATGAGCAGTTCTTC. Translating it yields CASSLGPQGQGLNEQFF.

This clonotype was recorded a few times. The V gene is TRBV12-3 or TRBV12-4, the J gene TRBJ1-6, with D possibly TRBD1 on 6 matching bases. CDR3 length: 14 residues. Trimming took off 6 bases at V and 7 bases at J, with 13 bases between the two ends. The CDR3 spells CASRHRDRNSPLHF. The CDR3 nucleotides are TGTGCCAGCAGGCACAGGGATCGGAATTCACCCCTCCACTTT.

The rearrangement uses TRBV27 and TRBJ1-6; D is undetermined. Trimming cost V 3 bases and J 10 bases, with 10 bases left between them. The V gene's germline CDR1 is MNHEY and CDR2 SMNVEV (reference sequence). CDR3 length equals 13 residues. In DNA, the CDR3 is TGTGCCAGCAGTTTGGGGAGCACCTCACCCCTCCACTTT. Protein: CASSLGSTSPLHF.

Here the CDR3 DNA reads TGCAGTGCTAGAGGCAGGGGAGATACGCAGTATTTT. Its protein is CSARGRGDTQYF. This rearrangement joins TRBV20-1 to TRBJ2-3; weak D call: TRBD1 (6 bases). V was shortened by 1 base and J by 5 bases, with 7 bases between the two germline ends. CDR1 is DFQATT and CDR2 is SNEGSKA in the germline V gene (reference sequence). CDR3 length: 12 amino acids.

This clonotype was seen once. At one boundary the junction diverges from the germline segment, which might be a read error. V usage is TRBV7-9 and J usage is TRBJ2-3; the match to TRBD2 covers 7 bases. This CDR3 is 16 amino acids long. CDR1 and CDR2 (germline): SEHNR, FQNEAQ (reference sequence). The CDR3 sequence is CASSSSRLTSTDAQYF. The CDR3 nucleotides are TGTGCCAGCAGCTCGTCTAGACTGACTAGCACAGATGCGCAGTATTTT. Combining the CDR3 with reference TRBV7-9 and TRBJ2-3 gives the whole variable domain DTGVSQNPRHKITKRGQNVTFRCDPISEHNRLYWYRQTLGQGPEFLTYFQNEAQLEKSRLLSDRFSAERPKGSFSTLEIQRTEQGDSAMYLCASSSSRLTSTDAQYFGPGTRLTVL.

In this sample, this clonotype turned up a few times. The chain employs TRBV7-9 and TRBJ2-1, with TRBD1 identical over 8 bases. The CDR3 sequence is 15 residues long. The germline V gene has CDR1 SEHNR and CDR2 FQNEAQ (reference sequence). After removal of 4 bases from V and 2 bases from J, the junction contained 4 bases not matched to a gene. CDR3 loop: CASSSTDRAYNEQFF. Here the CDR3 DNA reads TGTGCCAGCAGCTCCACGGACAGGGCCTACAATGAGCAGTTCTTC.

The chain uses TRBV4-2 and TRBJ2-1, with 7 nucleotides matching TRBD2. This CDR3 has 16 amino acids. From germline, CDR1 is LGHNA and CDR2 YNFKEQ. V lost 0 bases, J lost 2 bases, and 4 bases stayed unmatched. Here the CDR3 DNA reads TGTGCCAGCAGCCAAGAGGGGGGGGAAACCTACAATGAGCAGTTCTTC. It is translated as CASSQEGGETYNEQFF.

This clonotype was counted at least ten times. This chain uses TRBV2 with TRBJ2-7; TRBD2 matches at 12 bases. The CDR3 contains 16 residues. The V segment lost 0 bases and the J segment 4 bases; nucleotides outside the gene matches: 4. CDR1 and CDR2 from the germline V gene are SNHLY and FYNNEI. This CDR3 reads CASSEAGTSGRYEQYV. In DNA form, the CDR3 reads TGTGCCAGCAGTGAAGCGGGTACTAGCGGGAGGTACGAGCAGTACGTC.

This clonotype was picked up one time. The CDR3 sequence: CASRSVGANRAEQFF. The CDR3 coding sequence is TGTGCCAGCAGGTCTGTAGGGGCCAATAGGGCTGAGCAGTTCTTC. The chain couples TRBV27 to TRBJ2-1; a possible D gene is TRBD1 (5 bases). There are 15 residues in the CDR3. From germline, CDR1 is MNHEY and CDR2 SMNVEV (reference sequence). Trimming stripped 6 bases from V and 9 bases from J, with 21 bases between.

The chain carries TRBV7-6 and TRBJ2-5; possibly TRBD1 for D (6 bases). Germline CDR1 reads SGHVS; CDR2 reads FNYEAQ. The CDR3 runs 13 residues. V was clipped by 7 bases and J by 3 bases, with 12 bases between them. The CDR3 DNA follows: TGTGCCAGCAAAATAGGGGGAGAAGAGACCCAGTACTTC. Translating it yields CASKIGGEETQYF.

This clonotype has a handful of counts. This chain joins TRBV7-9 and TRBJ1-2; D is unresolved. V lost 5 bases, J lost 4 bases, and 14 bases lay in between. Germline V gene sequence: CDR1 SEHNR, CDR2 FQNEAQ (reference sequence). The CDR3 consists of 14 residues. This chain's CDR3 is CASSLVHLGYGYTF. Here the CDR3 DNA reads TGTGCCAGCAGCCTAGTACACCTAGGCTATGGCTACACCTTC.

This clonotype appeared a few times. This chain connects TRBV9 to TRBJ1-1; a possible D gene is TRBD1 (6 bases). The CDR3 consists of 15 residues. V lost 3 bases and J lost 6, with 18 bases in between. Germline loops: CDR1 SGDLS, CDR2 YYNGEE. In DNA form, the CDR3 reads TGTGCCAGCAGCGCAGCGTTAGGGGGGCTCTCTGAAGCTTTCTTT. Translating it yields CASSAALGGLSEAFF.

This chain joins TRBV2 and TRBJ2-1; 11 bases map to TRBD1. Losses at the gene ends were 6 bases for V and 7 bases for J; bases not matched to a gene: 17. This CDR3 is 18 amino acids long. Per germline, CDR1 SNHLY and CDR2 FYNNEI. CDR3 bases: TGTGCCAGCAGCGATAACAAAGGACAGGGGGCATCTTATAATGAGCAGTTCTTC. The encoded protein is CASSDNKGQGASYNEQFF.

Written as DNA, the CDR3 is TGTGCCAGCAGCCAAGGGCCGGGACAGGGATTGCCTGAAGCTTTCTTT. Translation: CASSQGPGQGLPEAFF. The chain uses TRBV3-1 and TRBJ1-1; 9 bases line up with TRBD1. The CDR3 runs to 16 residues. In germline, CDR1 is LGHDT, CDR2 YNNKEL (reference sequence). V lost 1 base, J lost 6 bases, and 9 bases stayed unmatched.

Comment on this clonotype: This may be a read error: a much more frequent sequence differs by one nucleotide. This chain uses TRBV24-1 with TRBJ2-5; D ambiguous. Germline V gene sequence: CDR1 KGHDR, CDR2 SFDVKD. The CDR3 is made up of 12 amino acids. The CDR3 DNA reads TGTGCCACCAGCCGGGCCCAAGAGACCCGGTACTTC. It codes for CATSRAQETRYF.

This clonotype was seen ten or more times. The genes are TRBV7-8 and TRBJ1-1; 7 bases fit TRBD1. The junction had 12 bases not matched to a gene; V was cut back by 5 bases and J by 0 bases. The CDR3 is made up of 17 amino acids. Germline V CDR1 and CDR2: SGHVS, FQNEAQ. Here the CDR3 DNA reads TGTGCCAGCAGCGGAAGAGGGGGCCCCCTCTTGAACACTGAAGCTTTCTTT. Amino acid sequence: CASSGRGGPLLNTEAFF.

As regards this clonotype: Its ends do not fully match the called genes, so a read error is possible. The CDR3 DNA reads TGTGCCAGAAGTACCGTTCAGGGTTGGACCGGGGAGCTGTTTTTT. The encoded protein is CARSTVQGWTGELFF. V and J are TRBV19 and TRBJ2-2, with D tentatively TRBD1 (5 bases). CDR1 and CDR2 (germline): LNHDA, SQIVND (reference sequence). CDR3 length: 15 amino acids.

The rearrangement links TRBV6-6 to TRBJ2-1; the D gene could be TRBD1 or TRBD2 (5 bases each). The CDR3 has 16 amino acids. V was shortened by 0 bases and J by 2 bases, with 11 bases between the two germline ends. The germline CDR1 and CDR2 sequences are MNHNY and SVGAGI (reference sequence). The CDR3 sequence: CASSYSGEQPYNEQFF. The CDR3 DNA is TGTGCCAGCAGTTACTCGGGGGAGCAGCCCTACAATGAGCAGTTCTTC.

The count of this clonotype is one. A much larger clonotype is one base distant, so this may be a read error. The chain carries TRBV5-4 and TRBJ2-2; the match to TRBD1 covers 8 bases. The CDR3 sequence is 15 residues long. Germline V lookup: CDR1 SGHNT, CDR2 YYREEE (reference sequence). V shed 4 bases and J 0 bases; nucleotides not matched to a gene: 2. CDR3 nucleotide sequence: TGTGCCAGCAGCGTGACAGGGGCGAACACCGGGGAGCTGTTTTTT. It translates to CASSVTGANTGELFF.

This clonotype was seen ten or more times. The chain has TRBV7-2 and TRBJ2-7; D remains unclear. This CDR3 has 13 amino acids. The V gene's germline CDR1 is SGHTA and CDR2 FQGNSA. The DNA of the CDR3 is TGTGCGTTAAGGCCCCCAAGCTCCTACGAGCAGTACGTC. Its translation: CALRPPSSYEQYV.

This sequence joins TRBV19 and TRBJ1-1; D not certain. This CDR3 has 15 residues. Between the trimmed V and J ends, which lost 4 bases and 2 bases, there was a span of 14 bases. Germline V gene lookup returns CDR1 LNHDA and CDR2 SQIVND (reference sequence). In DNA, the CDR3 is TGTGCCAGTAGTAGCGATGGACGGACTAACACTGAAGCTTTCTTT. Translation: CASSSDGRTNTEAFF.

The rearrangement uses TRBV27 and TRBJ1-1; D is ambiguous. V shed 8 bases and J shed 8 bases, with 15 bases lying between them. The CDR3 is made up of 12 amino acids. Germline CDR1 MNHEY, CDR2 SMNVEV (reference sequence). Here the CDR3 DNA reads TGTGCCAGCTCACACTCTGGTATGGAAGCTTTCTTT. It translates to CASSHSGMEAFF.

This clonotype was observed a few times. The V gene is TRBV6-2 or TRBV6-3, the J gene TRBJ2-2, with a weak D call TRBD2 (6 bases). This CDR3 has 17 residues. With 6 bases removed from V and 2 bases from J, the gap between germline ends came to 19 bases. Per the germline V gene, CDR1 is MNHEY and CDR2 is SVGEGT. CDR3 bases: TGTGCCAGCAGCTCCCTAAAGGGGACTCTAAACACCGGGGAGCTGTTTTTT. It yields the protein CASSSLKGTLNTGELFF.